This record covers a single T cell receptor beta chain. It lacks a known antigen. It has no much larger one-base neighbor in the sample; base qualities were not kept. Taken from the germline V gene, the CDR1 and CDR2 loops are WSHSY and SAAADI. Counted from cysteine to phenylalanine, this CDR3 has 15 amino acids. The retained sequence is limited to the CDR3, 45 bases, with the frame set at the first base. V is cut back by 5 bases and J by 5 bases, with 6 bases in the junction unmatched. One collaborating source in Seattle enrolled patients while the patients were actively infected and followed the patients over time throughout the course of disease. Each collaborating institution followed its own protocols to collect whole blood in K2EDTA tubes. For TCRbeta analysis, collaborator samples were shipped as frozen whole blood, as isolated PBMCs, or as DNA extracted from either sample type. TCRbeta CDR3 regions were amplified from genomic DNA by means of the immunoSEQ Assay, a bias-controlled multiplex PCR. Per the authors' processing: Within the assay, amplification of reference gene primers was used to estimate how many nucleated cells each sample contained. To quantify the absolute abundance of each unique TCRbeta CDR3 rearrangement, sequence reads were collapsed and filtered. Productive Simpson clonality was computed per sample as the square root of Simpson's diversity index over productive rearrangements. The immuneACCESS repertoire file appears here via TCRdb, limited to in-frame rearrangements. These files lack a portion of the clones; in checked studies, under half of the deficit traces to unresolved V genes, and the cause of the others is not known. D and trimming were read from the DNA, whereas the V and J calls and clone size are those reported in that table. The table for this sample lists about 260,000 clones; about 90% of them were counted only once. The top ten clones comprise about 11% of the sample.

These data belong to a study of blood T cell repertoires in COVID-19 (dated by TCRdb to 2020 to 2021). Regarding the complete study: Samples from collaborators originated in the United States, Italy and Spain and spanned both the acute and convalescent phases of COVID-19. Nearly every sample came with metadata listing a de-identified subject ID, COVID-19 status, age in years and sex. Deeply sampled blood TCRbeta repertoires from subjects exposed to, actively infected with, or recovered from COVID-19 were included in the dataset. Where HLA class I and class II types were available, the types were taken from metadata supplied by the sample provider, not from assay-based typing. A freely available public database, intended as a resource for researchers studying the immune response to SARS-CoV-2, is where the repertoires were released. Samples came from the ongoing ImmuneRACE study (first 160 participants) plus 1,254 subjects from 6 global collaborators. The prospective study material was composed of cDNA or gDNA derived from T cells, B-cell-depleted T cells, or PBMCs.

What the study reported, not specific to this receptor: How much clinical and demographic metadata was included differed by source and by participant, and the metadata was provided uncurated.

The sequence joins TRBV10-2 to TRBJ2-7; TRBD2 lines up with 13 middle nucleotides. Material for sequencing was peripheral blood. The clonotype comes from a woman between 25 and 40 years old with COVID-19, enrolled during active disease. The bases are TGCGCCAGCAGTCCCGGACTAGCGGGAGTCAACGAGCAGTACTTC. This gives the protein CASSPGLAGVNEQYF.